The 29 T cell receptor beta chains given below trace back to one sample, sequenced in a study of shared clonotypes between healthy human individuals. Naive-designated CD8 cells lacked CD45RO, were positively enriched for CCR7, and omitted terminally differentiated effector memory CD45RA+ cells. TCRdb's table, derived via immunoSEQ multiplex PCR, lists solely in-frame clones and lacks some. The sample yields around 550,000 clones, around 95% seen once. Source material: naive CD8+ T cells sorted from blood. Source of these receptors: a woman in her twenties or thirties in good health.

The CDR3 region has the DNA TGCGCCAGCAGCCAAGTAGGCGGGAGGAGCTCCTACGAGCAGTACTTC. This translates into CASSQVGGRSSYEQYF. This sequence joins TRBV4-1 and TRBJ2-7, with 8 bases lining up with TRBD2. Germline trimming cut 1 base from V and 0 bases from J; bases unmatched to any gene: 5. The CDR3 is 16 residues long. Germline CDR1 MGHRA, CDR2 YSYEKL.

In nucleotides, the CDR3 is TGTGCCAGCAGTGTAATAGGTAGCGGGGCCTACGAGCAGTACTTC. Translation: CASSVIGSGAYEQYF. The genes are TRBV6-1 and TRBJ2-7, with TRBD2 identical over 8 bases. The V gene's germline CDR1 is MNHNS and CDR2 SASEGT. The V and J ends lost 4 bases and 2 bases, in that order; junction bases with no gene match: 7. This CDR3 is 15 amino acids long.

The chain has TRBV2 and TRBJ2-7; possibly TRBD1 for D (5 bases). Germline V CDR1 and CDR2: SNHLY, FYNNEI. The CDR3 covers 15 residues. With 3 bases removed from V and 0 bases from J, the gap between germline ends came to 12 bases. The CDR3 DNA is TGTGCCAGCAGTGATCAGGGCAGGAGCTCCTACGAGCAGTACTTC. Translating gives CASSDQGRSSYEQYF.

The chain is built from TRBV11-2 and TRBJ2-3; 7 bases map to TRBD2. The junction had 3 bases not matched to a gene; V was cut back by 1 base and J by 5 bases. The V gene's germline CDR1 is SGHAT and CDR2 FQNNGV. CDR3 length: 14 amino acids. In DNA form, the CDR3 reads TGTGCCAGCAGCTTAGCGGGAGGAGGAGATACGCAGTATTTT. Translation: CASSLAGGGDTQYF.

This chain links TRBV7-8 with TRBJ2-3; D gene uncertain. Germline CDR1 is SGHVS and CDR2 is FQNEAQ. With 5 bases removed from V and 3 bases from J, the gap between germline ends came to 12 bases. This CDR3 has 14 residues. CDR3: CASSPLGVTDTQYF. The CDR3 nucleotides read TGTGCCAGCAGCCCCCTAGGAGTGACAGATACGCAGTATTTT. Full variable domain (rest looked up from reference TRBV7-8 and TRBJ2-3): GAGVSQSPRYKVAKRGQDVALRCDPISGHVSLFWYQQALGQGPEFLTYFQNEAQLDKSGLPSDRFFAERPEGSVSTLKIQRTQQEDSAVYLCASSPLGVTDTQYFGPGTRLTVL.

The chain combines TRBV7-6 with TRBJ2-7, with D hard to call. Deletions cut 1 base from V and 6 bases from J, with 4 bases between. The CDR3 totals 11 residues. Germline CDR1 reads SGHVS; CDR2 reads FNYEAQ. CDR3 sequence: CASSLGAEQYF. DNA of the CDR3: TGTGCCAGCAGCTTAGGGGCCGAGCAGTACTTC.

CDR3: CASSPGQGADEQYF. CDR3 DNA: TGTGCCAGCAGTCCGGGACAGGGGGCGGACGAGCAGTACTTC. The chain recombines TRBV28 with TRBJ2-7; 12 bases line up with TRBD1. CDR3 length: 14 amino acids. Germline V lookup: CDR1 MDHEN, CDR2 SYDVKM. J gave up 5 bases and V 5 bases, and 4 bases lay outside the gene matches.

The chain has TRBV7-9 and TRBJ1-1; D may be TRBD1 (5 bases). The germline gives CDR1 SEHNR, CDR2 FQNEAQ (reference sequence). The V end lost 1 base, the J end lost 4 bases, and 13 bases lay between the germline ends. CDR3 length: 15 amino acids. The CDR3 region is CASSLEGDVGTEAFF. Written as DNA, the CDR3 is TGTGCCAGCAGCTTAGAAGGGGATGTGGGCACTGAAGCTTTCTTT. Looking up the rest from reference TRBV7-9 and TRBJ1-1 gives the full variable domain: DTGVSQNPRHKITKRGQNVTFRCDPISEHNRLYWYRQTLGQGPEFLTYFQNEAQLEKSRLLSDRFSAERPKGSFSTLEIQRTEQGDSAMYLCASSLEGDVGTEAFFGQGTRLTVV.

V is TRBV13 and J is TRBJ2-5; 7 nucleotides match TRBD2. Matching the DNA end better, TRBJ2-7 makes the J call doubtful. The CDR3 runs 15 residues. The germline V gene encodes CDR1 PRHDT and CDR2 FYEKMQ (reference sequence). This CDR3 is CASSSWEGSSYEQYF. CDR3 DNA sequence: TGTGCCAGCAGCTCCTGGGAGGGGAGCTCCTACGAGCAGTACTTC.

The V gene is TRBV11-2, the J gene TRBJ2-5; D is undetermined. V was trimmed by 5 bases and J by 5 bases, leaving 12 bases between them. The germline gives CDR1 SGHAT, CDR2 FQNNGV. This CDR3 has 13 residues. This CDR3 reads CASSPSPSETQYF. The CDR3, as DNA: TGTGCCAGCAGCCCCTCCCCGTCGGAGACCCAGTACTTC.

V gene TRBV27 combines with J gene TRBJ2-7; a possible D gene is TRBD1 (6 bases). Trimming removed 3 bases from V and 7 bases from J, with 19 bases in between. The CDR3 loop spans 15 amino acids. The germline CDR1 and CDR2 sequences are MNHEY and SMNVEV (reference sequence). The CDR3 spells CASSFAAGAPDEQYF. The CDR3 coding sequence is TGTGCCAGCAGTTTTGCGGCAGGGGCCCCTGATGAGCAGTACTTC.

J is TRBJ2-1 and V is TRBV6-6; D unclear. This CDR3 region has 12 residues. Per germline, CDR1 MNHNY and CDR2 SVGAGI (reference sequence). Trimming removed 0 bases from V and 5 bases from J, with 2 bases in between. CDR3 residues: CASSYSNNEQFF. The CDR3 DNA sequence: TGTGCCAGCAGTTACTCGAACAATGAGCAGTTCTTC.

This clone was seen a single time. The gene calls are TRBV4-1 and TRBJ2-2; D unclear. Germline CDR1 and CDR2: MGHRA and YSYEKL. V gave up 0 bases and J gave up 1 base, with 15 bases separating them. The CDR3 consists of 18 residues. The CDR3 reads CASSQEVGVGWNTGELFF. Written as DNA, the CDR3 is TGCGCCAGCAGCCAAGAGGTAGGAGTGGGATGGAACACCGGGGAGCTGTTTTTT.

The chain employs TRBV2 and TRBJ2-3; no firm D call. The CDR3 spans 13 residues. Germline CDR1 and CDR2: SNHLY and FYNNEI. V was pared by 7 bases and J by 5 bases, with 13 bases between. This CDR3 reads CASNDPVEDTQYF. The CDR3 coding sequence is TGTGCCAGCAACGACCCCGTAGAAGATACGCAGTATTTT.

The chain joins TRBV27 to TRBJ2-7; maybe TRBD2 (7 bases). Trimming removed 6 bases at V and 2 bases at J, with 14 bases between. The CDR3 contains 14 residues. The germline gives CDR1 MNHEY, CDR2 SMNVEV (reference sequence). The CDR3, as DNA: TGTGCCAGCAGACTAGGGGGAGGGCCCTACGAGCAGTACTTC. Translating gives CASRLGGGPYEQYF.

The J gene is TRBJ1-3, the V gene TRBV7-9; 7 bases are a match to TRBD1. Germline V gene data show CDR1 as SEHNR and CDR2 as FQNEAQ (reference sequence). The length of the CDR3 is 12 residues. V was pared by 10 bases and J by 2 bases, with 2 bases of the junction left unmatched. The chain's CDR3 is CAIDRAGNTIYF. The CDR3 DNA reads TGTGCCATCGACAGGGCTGGAAACACCATATATTTT.

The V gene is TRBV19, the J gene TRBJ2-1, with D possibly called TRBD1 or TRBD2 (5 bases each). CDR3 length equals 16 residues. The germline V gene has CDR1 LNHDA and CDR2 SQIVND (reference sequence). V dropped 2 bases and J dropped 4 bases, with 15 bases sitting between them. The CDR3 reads CASSIFGGAFYNEQFF. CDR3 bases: TGTGCCAGTAGTATATTTGGGGGTGCCTTTTACAATGAGCAGTTCTTC. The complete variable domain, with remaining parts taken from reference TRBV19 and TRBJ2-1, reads DGGITQSPKYLFRKEGQNVTLSCEQNLNHDAMYWYRQDPGQGLRLIYYSQIVNDFQKGDIAEGYSVSREKKESFPLTVTSAQKNPTAFYLCASSIFGGAFYNEQFFGPGTRLTVL.

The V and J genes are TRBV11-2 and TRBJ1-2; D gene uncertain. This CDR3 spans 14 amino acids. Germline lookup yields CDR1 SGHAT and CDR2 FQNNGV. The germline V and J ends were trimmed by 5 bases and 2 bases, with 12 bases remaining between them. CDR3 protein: CASSLAGGNYGYTF. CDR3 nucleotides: TGTGCCAGCAGCCTCGCGGGAGGGAACTATGGCTACACCTTC. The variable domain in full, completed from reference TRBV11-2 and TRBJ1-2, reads EAGVAQSPRYKIIEKRQSVAFWCNPISGHATLYWYQQILGQGPKLLIQFQNNGVVDDSQLPKDRFSAERLKGVDSTLKIQPAKLEDSAVYLCASSLAGGNYGYTFGSGTRLTVV.

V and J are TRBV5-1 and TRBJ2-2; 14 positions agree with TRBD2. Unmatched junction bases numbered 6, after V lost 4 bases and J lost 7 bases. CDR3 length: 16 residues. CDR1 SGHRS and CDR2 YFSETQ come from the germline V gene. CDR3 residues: CASSGGLAGASGELFF. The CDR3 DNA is TGCGCCAGCAGCGGGGGACTAGCGGGAGCGAGCGGGGAGCTGTTTTTT.

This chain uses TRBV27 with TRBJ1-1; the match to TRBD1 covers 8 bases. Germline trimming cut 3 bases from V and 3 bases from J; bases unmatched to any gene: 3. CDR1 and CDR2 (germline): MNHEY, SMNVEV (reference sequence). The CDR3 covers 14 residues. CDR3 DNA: TGTGCCAGCAGTTTTAACAGGGGGTACACTGAAGCTTTCTTT. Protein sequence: CASSFNRGYTEAFF.

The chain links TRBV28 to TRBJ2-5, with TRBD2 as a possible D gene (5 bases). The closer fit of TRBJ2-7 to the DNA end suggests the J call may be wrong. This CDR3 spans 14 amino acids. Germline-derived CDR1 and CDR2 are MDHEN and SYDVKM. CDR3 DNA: TGTGCCAGCAGTCGGGGAGTTTTGCACTACGAGCAGTACTTC. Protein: CASSRGVLHYEQYF.

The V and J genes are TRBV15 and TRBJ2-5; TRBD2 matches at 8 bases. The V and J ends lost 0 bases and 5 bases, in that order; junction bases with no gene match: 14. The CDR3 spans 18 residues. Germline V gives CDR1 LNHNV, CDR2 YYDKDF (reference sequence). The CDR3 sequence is CATSRDRLFSGVDETQYF. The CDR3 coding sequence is TGTGCCACCAGCAGAGATCGACTCTTTAGCGGGGTTGATGAGACCCAGTACTTC.

The CDR3 DNA reads TGCAGTGCTCAAGGGAGAGCTGAAGCTTTCTTT. Amino acid sequence: CSAQGRAEAFF. The V call is TRBV20-1, the J call TRBJ1-1; no clear D gene. Looked up from germline, CDR1 is DFQATT and CDR2 is SNEGSKA (reference sequence). V was clipped by 5 bases and J by 6 bases, with 10 bases between them. This CDR3 region has 11 residues.

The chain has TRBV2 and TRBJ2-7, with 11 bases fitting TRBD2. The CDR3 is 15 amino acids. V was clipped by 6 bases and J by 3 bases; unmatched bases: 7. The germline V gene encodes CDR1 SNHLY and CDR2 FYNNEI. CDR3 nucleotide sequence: TGTGCCAGCAGGGAACTAGCGGGAGTAGTCTACGAGCAGTACTTC. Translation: CASRELAGVVYEQYF.

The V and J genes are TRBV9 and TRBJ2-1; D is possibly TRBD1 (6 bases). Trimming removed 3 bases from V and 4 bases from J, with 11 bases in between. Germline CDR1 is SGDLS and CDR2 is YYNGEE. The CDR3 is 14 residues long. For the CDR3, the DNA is TGTGCCAGCAGCGACCGGGACAATTACAATGAGCAGTTCTTC. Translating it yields CASSDRDNYNEQFF.

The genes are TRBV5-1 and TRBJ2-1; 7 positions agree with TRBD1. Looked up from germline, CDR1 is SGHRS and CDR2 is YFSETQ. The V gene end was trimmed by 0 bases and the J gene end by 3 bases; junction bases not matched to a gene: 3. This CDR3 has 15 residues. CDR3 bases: TGCGCCAGCAGCTTGGGCAGGGGGATCTACAATGAGCAGTTCTTC. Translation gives CASSLGRGIYNEQFF.

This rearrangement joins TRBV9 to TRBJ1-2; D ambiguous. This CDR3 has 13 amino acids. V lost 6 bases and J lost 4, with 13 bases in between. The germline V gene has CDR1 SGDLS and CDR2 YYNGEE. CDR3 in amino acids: CASTTPDSYGYTF. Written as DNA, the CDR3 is TGTGCCAGCACCACCCCGGATAGCTATGGCTACACCTTC.

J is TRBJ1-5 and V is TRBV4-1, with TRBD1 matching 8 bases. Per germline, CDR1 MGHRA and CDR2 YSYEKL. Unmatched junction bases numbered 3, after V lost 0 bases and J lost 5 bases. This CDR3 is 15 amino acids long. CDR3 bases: TGCGCCAGCAGCCAAGAGGCAGGGGGCCATCAGCCCCAGCATTTT. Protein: CASSQEAGGHQPQHF.

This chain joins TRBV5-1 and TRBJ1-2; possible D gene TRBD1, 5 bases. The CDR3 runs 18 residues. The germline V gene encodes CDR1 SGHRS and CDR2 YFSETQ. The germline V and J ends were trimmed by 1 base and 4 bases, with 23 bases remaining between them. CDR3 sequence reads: CASSLFAGAIPTGYGYTF. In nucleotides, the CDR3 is TGCGCCAGCAGCTTGTTCGCCGGGGCGATCCCAACCGGCTATGGCTACACCTTC.